The clone carrying this T cell receptor (beta chain) was observed a single time. Antigen specificity is unknown. PCR amplification relied on 60 Vbeta primers (plus 13 Jbeta primers). Profiling relied on immunoSEQ multiplex PCR, and the TCRdb table lists in-frame clones only, not all of them. The repertoire holds roughly 120,000 clones, approximately 80% seen once, with approximately 2.2% in the top ten. The data originate from a study of cytomegalovirus exposure and HLA in healthy donors. General study points: Later on, an analysis tied 15,000 to 20,000 TCR beta sequences to HLA alleles at 0.05 false discovery rate.

V was pared by 4 bases and J by 1 base, with 10 bases between. Germline V gene lookup returns CDR1 ENHRY and CDR2 SYGVKD. The CDR3 contains 14 residues. Sequences were obtained from PBMCs. The chain recombines TRBV10-3 with TRBJ1-1; D is unresolved. The clonotype was recovered from a woman aged 40 to 50 in good health and CMV-seronegative. In DNA, the CDR3 is TGTGCCATCAGTGTTTCCACAGAGAACACTGAAGCTTTCTTT. Translated, it gives CAISVSTENTEAFF.